This is a list of T cell receptor beta chains from one sample in a study of blood T cells in healthy people across ages. MiXCR was run by TCRdb on the 5' RACE reads, yielding one entry per CDR3 protein. The data show about 900,000 distinct CDR3 sequences, roughly 50% seen once. Sequenced: blood. The receptors derive from a man aged 25 to 40 in good health. The CDR3 runs from the conserved cysteine through the conserved F or W. The D gene is left open where the match is weak. Rows may omit the clone size; those that give it use once, few, many or a size class.

j_call v_call clone_size d_call cdr3_nt cdr3_aa
TRBJ2-7 TRBV11-2 - - TGTGCCAGCAGCTTAGTCAGGGCCGCTTACGAGCAGTACTTC CASSLVRAAYEQYF
TRBJ1-2 TRBV5-5 - - TGTGCCAGCAGCTCCGGTACAGCAAATAACTATGGCTACACCTTC CASSSGTANNYGYTF
TRBJ1-1 TRBV4-3 - - TGCGCCAGCAGCCAAGATAAGTTGATCAGTTCTGAAGCTTTCTTT CASSQDKLISSEAFF
TRBJ1-5 TRBV6-5 - - TGTGCCAGCAAGATTGACGGCAATAGCAATCAGCCCCAGCATTTT CASKIDGNSNQPQHF
TRBJ1-1 TRBV4-2 - - TGTGCCAGCAGCCAAGATGGAGGGGGGCGAGCTTTCTTT CASSQDGGGRAFF
TRBJ2-6 TRBV20-1 - - TGCAGTGCTAGAGTAGGGCTAGCAAGCTCTGGGGCCAACGTCCTGACTTTC CSARVGLASSGANVLTF
TRBJ2-1 TRBV5-1 few TRBD1 TGCGCCAGCAGCGTTGACAGGGGGCAAAACAATGAGCAGTTCTTC CASSVDRGQNNEQFF
TRBJ1-2 TRBV4-2 - - TGTGCCAGCAGCCAAGAGGTGGGCTACACCTTC CASSQEVGYTF
TRBJ2-1 TRBV13 - - TGTGCCAGCAGCTTAGGGACTTCCCATAGCTCCTACAATGAGCAGTTCTTC CASSLGTSHSSYNEQFF
TRBJ2-7 TRBV4-3 few TRBD1 TGCGCCAGCAGCCGGGAGTCCGGGACAGGGGCCTACGAGCAGTACTTC CASSRESGTGAYEQYF
TRBJ2-5 TRBV9 - TRBD2 TGTGCCAGCAGCCCACGAGCGAGCGGGGTACCACAAGAGACCCAGTACTTC CASSPRASGVPQETQYF
TRBJ1-1 TRBV25-1 - - TGTGCCAGCAGTAGGTCGCCGGGGACTGAAGCTTTCTTT CASSRSPGTEAFF
TRBJ2-3 TRBV20-1 - TRBD2 TGCAGTGCCGACCTAGGACTAGCGGAGAATACGCAGTATTTT CSADLGLAENTQYF
TRBJ2-5 TRBV3-1 - - TGTGCCAGCAGCCTAGAGAGGGATGGCCAGTACTTC CASSLERDGQYF
TRBJ2-3 TRBV9 - TRBD2 TGTGCCAGCAGCCCCCCCCCCACTAGCGGGTCAGATACGCAGTATTTT CASSPPPTSGSDTQYF
TRBJ2-5 TRBV20-1 - - TGCAGTGCTAGTGCCCCCCCCCAAGAGACCCAGTACTTC CSASAPPQETQYF
TRBJ2-1 TRBV2 - TRBD2 TGTGCCACCCTTTTCTTAGCGGGGTCCTACAATGAGCAGTTCTTC CATLFLAGSYNEQFF
TRBJ2-7 TRBV12-3/TRBV12-4 - - TGTGCCAGCAGTTATCAGGGGCCCGAGCAGTACTTC CASSYQGPEQYF
TRBJ1-5 TRBV10-3 - - TGTGCCATCAGTGAAGAGGGCCGCCAGGGGCCCCAGCATTTT CAISEEGRQGPQHF
TRBJ2-5 TRBV5-8 - - TGTGCCAGCAGCTCTCAGACAGGCCAGGGGACCCAGTACTTC CASSSQTGQGTQYF
TRBJ2-1 TRBV5-1 - TRBD1 TGCGCCAGCAGCTTGGGGACAGGGGGCAAGTCCTACAATGAGCAGTTCTTC CASSLGTGGKSYNEQFF
TRBJ2-7 TRBV2 once - TGTGCCAGCAGTGAAGGGGGGTCAGCCTACGAGCAGTACTTC CASSEGGSAYEQYF
TRBJ2-7 TRBV24-1 - - TGTGCCACCAGTGATTCAGGTTCCTACGAGCAGTACTTC CATSDSGSYEQYF
TRBJ2-7 TRBV29-1 many TRBD1 TGCAGCGTTGAAGAGGGGACAGTACCTTACCAGCAGTACTTC CSVEEGTVPYQQYF
TRBJ2-1 TRBV7-2 - TRBD1 TGTGCCAGCAGCTCAACGGGACAGGAGTACAATGAGCAGTTCTTC CASSSTGQEYNEQFF
TRBJ1-5 TRBV15 - - TGTGCCACCCGTCCCAGGACCGGAATCCATCAGCCCCAGCATTTT CATRPRTGIHQPQHF
TRBJ2-5 TRBV28 - TRBD1 TGTGCCACCGAGTACGACAGGGGGGGTACGACCCAGTACTTC CATEYDRGGTTQYF
TRBJ1-2 TRBV28 - - TGTGCCAGCAGTAGAGGGACCTTTAACTATGGCTACACCTTC CASSRGTFNYGYTF
TRBJ2-7 TRBV5-6 - TRBD1 TGTGCCAGCATCATAAACCGGGACAGTTATTCCTACGAGCAGTACTTC CASIINRDSYSYEQYF
TRBJ2-7 TRBV20-1 - TRBD1 TGCAGTGCTCAGAGGACAGGGACCGCCTACGAGCAGTACTTC CSAQRTGTAYEQYF
TRBJ2-3 TRBV12-3/TRBV12-4 few - TGTGCCAGCAGTCCCCGTCCTCAGGGGAGCACAGATACGCAGTATTTT CASSPRPQGSTDTQYF
TRBJ2-1 TRBV5-1 - - TGCGCCAGCAGCTTACCTAGCGTTGGGGATTACAATGAGCAGTTCTTC CASSLPSVGDYNEQFF
TRBJ1-6 TRBV27 - TRBD1 TGTGCCAGCGGTCCTTTGGGGACAGGGGATTCACCCCTCCACTTT CASGPLGTGDSPLHF
TRBJ2-1 TRBV29-1 few - TGCAGCGCGCAGGGATCCTACAATGAGCAGTTCTTC CSAQGSYNEQFF
TRBJ2-1 TRBV5-1 - TRBD2 TGCGCCAGCAGTCGAACTAGCGGGGGCCTAAGCTCCTACAATGAGCAGTTCTTC CASSRTSGGLSSYNEQFF
TRBJ1-6 TRBV13 many TRBD1 TGTGCCAGCAGCCCAACTGGACAGGGTCGTAATTCACCCCTCCACTTT CASSPTGQGRNSPLHF
TRBJ2-3 TRBV7-2 - - TGTGCCAGCAGCTTAGCCTTCGGGCTAGTGGGGGCCTCCACAGATACGCAGTATTTT CASSLAFGLVGASTDTQYF
TRBJ2-3 TRBV7-9 - - TGTGCCAGCAGCCCCGTTGCATCAGATACGCAGTATTTT CASSPVASDTQYF
TRBJ2-3 TRBV12-3/TRBV12-4 - TRBD2 TGTGCCAGCAGTGCTAGCGGGGGGGTAGGAGATACGCAGTATTTT CASSASGGVGDTQYF
TRBJ2-5 TRBV20-1 - TRBD2 TGCAGTTCCTCGGGACTAGAAGAGACCCAGTACTTC CSSSGLEETQYF
TRBJ2-3 TRBV7-2 - - TGTGCCAGCAGCGCCTACGAGGGAGATACGCAGTATTTT CASSAYEGDTQYF
TRBJ2-1 TRBV3-1 - TRBD1 TGTGCCAGCAGCCACTCCACAGACAGGGGTCCCGATGAGCAGTTCTTC CASSHSTDRGPDEQFF
TRBJ2-1 TRBV5-1 - - TGCGCCAGCCAATTGACATCCGGCAAGAGCTCCTACAATGAGCAGTTCTTC CASQLTSGKSSYNEQFF
TRBJ2-6 TRBV4-1 - TRBD1 TGCGCCAGCAGCCAAGATTTCGGTATGTATGGACAGGGTGGGTCTGGGGCCAACGTCCTGACTTTC CASSQDFGMYGQGGSGANVLTF
TRBJ2-7 TRBV27 - - TGTGCCAGCAGTTTATCATCACGGGGAACCTACGAGCAGTACTTC CASSLSSRGTYEQYF
TRBJ1-1 TRBV7-2 - - TGTGCCAGCAGCTTATCGGCCGTGAACACTGAAGCTTTCTTT CASSLSAVNTEAFF
TRBJ2-5 TRBV7-2 - - TGTACCAGCAGCCCGGGCTCCCAAGAGACCCAGTACTTC CTSSPGSQETQYF
TRBJ2-2 TRBV29-1 - - TGCAGCGTTTATGCTCGAGGCGGGACAGACACCGGGGAGCTGTTTTTT CSVYARGGTDTGELFF
TRBJ2-6 TRBV29-1 few - TGCAGCGTTGAAGTGTATGGCCCTGGGGCCAACGTCCTGACTTTC CSVEVYGPGANVLTF
TRBJ2-1 TRBV9 few - TGTGCCAGCAGCGTAGTGGTTAGCAGCAGTGAGCAGTTCTTC CASSVVVSSSEQFF
TRBJ2-1 TRBV6-5 many - TGTGCCAGCAGTTACCAAGCTTTTTCCTACAATGAGCAGTTCTTC CASSYQAFSYNEQFF
TRBJ2-1 TRBV29-1 - TRBD2 TGCAGCGTTGATCTAGCGGGGGCCCAGAGCAATGAGCAGTTCTTC CSVDLAGAQSNEQFF
TRBJ2-3 TRBV7-2 few - TGTGCCAGCAGCTTAGCCGGGCCCGCAGATACGCAGTATTTT CASSLAGPADTQYF
TRBJ2-1 TRBV24-1 - - TGTGCCACCGACTCGAGCTCCTACAATGAGCAGTTCTTC CATDSSSYNEQFF